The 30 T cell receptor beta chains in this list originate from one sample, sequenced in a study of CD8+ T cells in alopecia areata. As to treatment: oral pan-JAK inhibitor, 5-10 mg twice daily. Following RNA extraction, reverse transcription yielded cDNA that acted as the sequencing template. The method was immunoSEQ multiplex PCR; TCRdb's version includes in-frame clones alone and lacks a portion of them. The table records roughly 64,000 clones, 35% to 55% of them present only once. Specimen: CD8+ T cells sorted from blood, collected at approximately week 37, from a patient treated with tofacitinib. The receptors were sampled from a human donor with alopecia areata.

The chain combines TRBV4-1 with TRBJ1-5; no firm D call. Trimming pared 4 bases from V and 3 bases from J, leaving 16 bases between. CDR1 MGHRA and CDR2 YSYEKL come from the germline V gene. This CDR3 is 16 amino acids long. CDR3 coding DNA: TGCGCCAGCAGCCCACGACCCGCGGAGTACAATCAGCCCCAGCATTTT. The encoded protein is CASSPRPAEYNQPQHF.

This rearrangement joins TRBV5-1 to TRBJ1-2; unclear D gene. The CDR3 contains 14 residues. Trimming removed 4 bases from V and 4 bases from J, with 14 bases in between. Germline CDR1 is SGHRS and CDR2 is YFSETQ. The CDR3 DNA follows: TGCGCCAGCAGCCCACTCCCGGACGGCTATGGCTACACCTTC. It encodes CASSPLPDGYGYTF.

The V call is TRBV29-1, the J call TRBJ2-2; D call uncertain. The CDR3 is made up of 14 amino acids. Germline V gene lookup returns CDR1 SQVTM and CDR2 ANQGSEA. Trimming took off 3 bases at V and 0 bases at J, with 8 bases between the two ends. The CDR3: CSVDRNSNTGELFF. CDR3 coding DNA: TGCAGCGTTGATAGGAATTCGAACACCGGGGAGCTGTTTTTT.

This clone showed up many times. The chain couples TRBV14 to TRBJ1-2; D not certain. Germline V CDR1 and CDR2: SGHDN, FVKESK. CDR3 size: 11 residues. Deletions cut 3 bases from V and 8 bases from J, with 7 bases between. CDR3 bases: TGTGCCAGCAGCCACGGTAGAGGCTACACCTTC. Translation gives CASSHGRGYTF. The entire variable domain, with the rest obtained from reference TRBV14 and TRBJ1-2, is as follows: EAGVTQFPSHSVIEKGQTVTLRCDPISGHDNLYWYRRVMGKEIKFLLHFVKESKQDESGMPNNRFLAERTGGTYSTLKVQPAELEDSGVYFCASSHGRGYTFGSGTRLTVV.

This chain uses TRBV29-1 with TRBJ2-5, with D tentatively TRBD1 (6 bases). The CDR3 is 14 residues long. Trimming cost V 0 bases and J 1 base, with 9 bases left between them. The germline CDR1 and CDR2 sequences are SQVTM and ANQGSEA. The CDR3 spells CSVEDQGGQETQYF. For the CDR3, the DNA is TGCAGCGTTGAAGATCAAGGGGGCCAAGAGACCCAGTACTTC.

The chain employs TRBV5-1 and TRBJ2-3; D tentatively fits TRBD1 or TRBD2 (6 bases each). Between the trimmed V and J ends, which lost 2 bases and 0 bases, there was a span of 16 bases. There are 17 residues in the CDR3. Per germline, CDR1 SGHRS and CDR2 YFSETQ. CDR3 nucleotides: TGCGCCAGCAGCTTCCGGCAGCAGGGGACTAGCACAGATACGCAGTATTTT. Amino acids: CASSFRQQGTSTDTQYF.

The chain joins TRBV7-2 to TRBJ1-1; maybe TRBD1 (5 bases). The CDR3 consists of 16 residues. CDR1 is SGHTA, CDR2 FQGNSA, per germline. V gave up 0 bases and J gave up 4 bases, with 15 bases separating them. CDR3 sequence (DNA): TGTGCCAGCAGCTTAGCGGTACAGGTGAAGGGCACTGAAGCTTTCTTT. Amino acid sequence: CASSLAVQVKGTEAFF.

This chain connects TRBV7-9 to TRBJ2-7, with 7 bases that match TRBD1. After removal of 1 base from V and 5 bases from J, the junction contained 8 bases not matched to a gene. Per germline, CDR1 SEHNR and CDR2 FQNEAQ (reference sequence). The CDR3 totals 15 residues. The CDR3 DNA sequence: TGTGCCAGCAGCTTAGTAAGCGAAGGGGGCGACGAGCAGTACTTC. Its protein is CASSLVSEGGDEQYF.

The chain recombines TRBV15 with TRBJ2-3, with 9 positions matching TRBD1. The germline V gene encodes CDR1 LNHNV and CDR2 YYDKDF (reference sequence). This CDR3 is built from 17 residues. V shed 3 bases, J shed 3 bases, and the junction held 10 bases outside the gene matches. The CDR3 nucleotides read TGTGCCACCAGCAGCGACCCCGGGACAGGGCCTACAGATACGCAGTATTTT. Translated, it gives CATSSDPGTGPTDTQYF.

The DNA of the CDR3 is TGTGCCAGCAGCTTAAAGCGTGTCCCGGACACTGAAGCTTTCTTT. Its translation: CASSLKRVPDTEAFF. The chain employs TRBV11-2 and TRBJ1-1; D unclear. The germline V gene encodes CDR1 SGHAT and CDR2 FQNNGV. V was pared by 2 bases and J by 3 bases, with 13 bases between. CDR3 length: 15 residues.

The CDR3 loop reads CAISGAGEDEQYF. In DNA form, the CDR3 reads TGTGCCATCAGTGGGGCGGGAGAGGACGAGCAGTACTTC. The chain carries TRBV10-3 and TRBJ2-7; 7 nucleotides line up with TRBD2. CDR3 length: 13 residues. V shed 4 bases and J 5 bases; nucleotides not matched to a gene: 5. In germline, CDR1 is ENHRY, CDR2 SYGVKD.

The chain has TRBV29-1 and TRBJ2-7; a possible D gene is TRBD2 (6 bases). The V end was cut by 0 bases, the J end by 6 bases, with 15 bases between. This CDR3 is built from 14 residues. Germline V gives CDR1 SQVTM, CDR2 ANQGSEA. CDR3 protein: CSVEDRGDWGEQYF. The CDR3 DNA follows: TGCAGCGTTGAAGATCGCGGGGACTGGGGCGAGCAGTACTTC.

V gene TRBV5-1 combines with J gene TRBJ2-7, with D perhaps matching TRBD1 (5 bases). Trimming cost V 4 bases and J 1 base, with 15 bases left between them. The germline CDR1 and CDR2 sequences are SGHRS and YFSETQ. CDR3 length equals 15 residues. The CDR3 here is CASSLEPQGSYEQYF. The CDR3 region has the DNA TGCGCCAGCAGCCTGGAACCTCAGGGATCCTACGAGCAGTACTTC.

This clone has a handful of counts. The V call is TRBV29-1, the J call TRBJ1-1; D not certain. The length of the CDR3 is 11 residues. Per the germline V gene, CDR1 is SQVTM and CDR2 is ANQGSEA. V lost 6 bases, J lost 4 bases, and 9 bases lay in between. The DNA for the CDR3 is TGCAGCGTGTCCGTGGGCACTGAAGCTTTCTTT. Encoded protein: CSVSVGTEAFF. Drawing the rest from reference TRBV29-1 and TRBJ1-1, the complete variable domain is SAVISQKPSRDICQRGTSLTIQCQVDSQVTMMFWYRQQPGQSLTLIATANQGSEATYESGFVIDKFPISRPNLTFSTLTVSNMSPEDSSIYLCSVSVGTEAFFGQGTRLTVV.

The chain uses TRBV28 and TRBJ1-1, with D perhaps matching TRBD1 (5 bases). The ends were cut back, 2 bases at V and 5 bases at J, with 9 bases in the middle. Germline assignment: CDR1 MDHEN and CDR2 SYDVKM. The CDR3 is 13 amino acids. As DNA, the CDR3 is TGTGCCAGCAGTTTAAGAGGGGTTACTGAAGCTTTCTTT. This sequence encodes CASSLRGVTEAFF.

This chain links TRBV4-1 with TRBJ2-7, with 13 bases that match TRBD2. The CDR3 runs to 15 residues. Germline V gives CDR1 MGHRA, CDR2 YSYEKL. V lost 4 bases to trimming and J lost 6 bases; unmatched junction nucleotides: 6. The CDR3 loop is CASSPRLAGGSEQYF. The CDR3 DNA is TGCGCCAGCAGCCCGCGACTAGCGGGAGGATCCGAGCAGTACTTC.

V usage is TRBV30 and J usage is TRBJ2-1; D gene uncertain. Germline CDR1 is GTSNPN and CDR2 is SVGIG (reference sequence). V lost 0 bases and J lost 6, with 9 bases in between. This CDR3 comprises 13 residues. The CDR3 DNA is TGTGCCTGGAGTGTAAAGGGCCCCAATGAGCAGTTCTTC. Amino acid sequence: CAWSVKGPNEQFF.

CDR3 in DNA: TGCAGCGCCCGGGACTTCCAAGAGACCCAGTACTTC. It translates to CSARDFQETQYF. The genes are TRBV29-1 and TRBJ2-5; a possible D gene is TRBD2 (6 bases). V was clipped by 7 bases and J by 1 base, with 10 bases between them. This CDR3 spans 12 amino acids. From germline, CDR1 is SQVTM and CDR2 ANQGSEA.

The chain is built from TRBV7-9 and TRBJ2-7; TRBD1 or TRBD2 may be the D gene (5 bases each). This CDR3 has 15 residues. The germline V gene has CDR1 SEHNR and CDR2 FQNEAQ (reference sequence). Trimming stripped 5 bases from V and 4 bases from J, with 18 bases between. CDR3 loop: CASSRGGNVQYEQYF. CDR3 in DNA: TGTGCCAGCAGCCGGGGCGGAAACGTCCAATACGAGCAGTACTTC.

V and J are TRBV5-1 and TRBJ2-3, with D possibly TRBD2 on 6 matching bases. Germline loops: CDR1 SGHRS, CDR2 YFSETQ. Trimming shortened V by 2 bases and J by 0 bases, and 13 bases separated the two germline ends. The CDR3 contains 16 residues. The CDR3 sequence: CASSLARDASTDTQYF. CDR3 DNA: TGCGCCAGCAGCTTAGCGCGGGATGCCAGCACAGATACGCAGTATTTT.

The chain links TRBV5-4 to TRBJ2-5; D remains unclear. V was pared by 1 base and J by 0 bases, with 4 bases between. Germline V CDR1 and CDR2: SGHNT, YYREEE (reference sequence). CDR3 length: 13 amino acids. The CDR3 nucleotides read TGTGCCAGCAGCTTGCTGTACCAAGAGACCCAGTACTTC. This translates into CASSLLYQETQYF.

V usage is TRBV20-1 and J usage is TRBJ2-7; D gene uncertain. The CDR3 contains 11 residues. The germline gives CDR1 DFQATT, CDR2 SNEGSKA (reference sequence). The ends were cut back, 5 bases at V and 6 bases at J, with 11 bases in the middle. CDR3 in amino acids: CSASALAEQYF. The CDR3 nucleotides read TGCAGTGCTTCGGCCCTCGCCGAGCAGTACTTC.

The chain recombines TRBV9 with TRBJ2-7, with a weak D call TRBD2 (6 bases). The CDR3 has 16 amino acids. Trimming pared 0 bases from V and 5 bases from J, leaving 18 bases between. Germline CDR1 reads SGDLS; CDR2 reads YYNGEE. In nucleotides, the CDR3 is TGTGCCAGCAGCGTAGATTCGGGGGACCTCTTGAACGAGCAGTACTTC. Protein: CASSVDSGDLLNEQYF.

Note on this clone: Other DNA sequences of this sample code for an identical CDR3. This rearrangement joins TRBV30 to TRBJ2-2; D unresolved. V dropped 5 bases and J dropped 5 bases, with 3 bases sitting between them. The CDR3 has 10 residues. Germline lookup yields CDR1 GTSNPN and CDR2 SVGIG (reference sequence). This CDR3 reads CAWSTGELFF. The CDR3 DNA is TGTGCCTGGTCTACCGGGGAGCTGTTTTTT.

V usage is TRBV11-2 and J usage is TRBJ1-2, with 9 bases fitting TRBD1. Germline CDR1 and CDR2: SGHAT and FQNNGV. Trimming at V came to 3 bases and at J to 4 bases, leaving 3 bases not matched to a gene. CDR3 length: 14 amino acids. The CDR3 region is CASSFGTGPYGYTF. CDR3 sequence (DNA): TGTGCCAGCAGCTTTGGGACAGGGCCCTATGGCTACACCTTC.

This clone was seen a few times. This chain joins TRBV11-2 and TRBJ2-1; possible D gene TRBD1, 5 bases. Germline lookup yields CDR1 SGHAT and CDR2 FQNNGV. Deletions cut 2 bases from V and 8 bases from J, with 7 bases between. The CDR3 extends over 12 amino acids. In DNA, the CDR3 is TGTGCCAGCAGCTTAAGGGGTGATGAGCAGTTCTTC. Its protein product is CASSLRGDEQFF.

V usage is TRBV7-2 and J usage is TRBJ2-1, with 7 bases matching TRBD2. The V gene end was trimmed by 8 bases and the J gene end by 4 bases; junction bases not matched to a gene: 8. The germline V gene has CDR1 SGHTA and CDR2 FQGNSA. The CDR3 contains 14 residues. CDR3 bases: TGTGCCAGCCTCCCCCTTAGCGGGTACAATGAGCAGTTCTTC. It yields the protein CASLPLSGYNEQFF. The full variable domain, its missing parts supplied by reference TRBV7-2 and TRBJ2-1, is GAGVSQSPSNKVTEKGKDVELRCDPISGHTALYWYRQSLGQGLEFLIYFQGNSAPDKSGLPSDRFSAERTGGSVSTLTIQRTQQEDSAVYLCASLPLSGYNEQFFGPGTRLTVL.

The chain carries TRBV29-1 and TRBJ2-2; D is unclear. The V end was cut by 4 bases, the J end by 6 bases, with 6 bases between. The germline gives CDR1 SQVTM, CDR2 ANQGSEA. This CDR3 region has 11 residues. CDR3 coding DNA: TGCAGCGTTGTTGTGTCCGGGGAGCTGTTTTTT. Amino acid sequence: CSVVVSGELFF.

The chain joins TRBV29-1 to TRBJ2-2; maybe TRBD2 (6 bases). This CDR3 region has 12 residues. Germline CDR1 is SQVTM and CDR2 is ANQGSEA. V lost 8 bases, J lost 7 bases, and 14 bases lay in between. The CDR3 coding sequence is TGCAGCCACTGGGGGGACGGCGGGGAGCTGTTTTTT. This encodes CSHWGDGGELFF.

This CDR3 reads CASTLGGPEAFF. The DNA of the CDR3 is TGTGCCAGCACCTTGGGGGGCCCTGAAGCTTTCTTT. The chain couples TRBV7-9 to TRBJ1-1; D possibly corresponds to TRBD1 (6 bases). CDR1 is SEHNR, CDR2 FQNEAQ, per germline (reference sequence). This CDR3 has 12 amino acids. Trimming left V 7 bases short and J 6 bases short, with 12 bases between.